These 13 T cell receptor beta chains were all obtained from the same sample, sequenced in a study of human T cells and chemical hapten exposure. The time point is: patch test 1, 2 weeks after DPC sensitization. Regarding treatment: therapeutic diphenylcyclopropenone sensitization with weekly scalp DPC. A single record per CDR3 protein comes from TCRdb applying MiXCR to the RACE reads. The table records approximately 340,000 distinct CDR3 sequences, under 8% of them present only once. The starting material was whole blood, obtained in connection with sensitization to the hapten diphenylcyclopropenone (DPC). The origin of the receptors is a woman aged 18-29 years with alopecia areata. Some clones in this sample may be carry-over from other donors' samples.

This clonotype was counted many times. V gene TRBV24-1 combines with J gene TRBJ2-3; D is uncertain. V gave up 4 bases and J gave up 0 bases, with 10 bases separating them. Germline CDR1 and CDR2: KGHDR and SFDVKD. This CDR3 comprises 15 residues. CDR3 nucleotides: TGTGCCACCAGTGAGGGGAACCCAAGCACAGATACGCAGTATTTT. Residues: CATSEGNPSTDTQYF.

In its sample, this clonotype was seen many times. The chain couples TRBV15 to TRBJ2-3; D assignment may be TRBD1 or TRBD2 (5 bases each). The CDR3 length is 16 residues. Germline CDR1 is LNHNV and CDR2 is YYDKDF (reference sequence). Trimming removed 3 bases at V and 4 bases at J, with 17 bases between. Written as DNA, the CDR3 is TGTGCCACCAGCAGTAACTCCGGGGCCGGCTCAGATACGCAGTATTTT. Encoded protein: CATSSNSGAGSDTQYF.

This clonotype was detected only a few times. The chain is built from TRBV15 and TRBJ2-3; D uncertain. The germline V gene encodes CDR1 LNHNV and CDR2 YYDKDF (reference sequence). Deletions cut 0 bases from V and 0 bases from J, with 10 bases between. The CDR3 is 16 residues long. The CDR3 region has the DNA TGTGCCACCAGCAGAGAGGCCACACGTAGCACAGATACGCAGTATTTT. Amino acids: CATSREATRSTDTQYF. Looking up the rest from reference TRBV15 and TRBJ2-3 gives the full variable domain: DAMVIQNPRYQVTQFGKPVTLSCSQTLNHNVMYWYQQKSSQAPKLLFHYYDKDFNNEADTPDNFQSRRPNTSFCFLDIRSPGLGDTAMYLCATSREATRSTDTQYFGPGTRLTVL.

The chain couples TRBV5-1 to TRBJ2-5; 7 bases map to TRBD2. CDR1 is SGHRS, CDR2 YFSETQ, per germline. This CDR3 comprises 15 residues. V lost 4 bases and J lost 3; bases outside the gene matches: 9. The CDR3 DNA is TGCGCCAGCAGCCCCTTATTGGCGGGGGAAGAGACCCAGTACTTC. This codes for CASSPLLAGEETQYF. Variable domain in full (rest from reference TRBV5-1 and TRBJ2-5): KAGVTQTPRYLIKTRGQQVTLSCSPISGHRSVSWYQQTPGQGLQFLFEYFSETQRNKGNFPGRFSGRQFSNSRSEMNVSTLELGDSALYLCASSPLLAGEETQYFGPGTRLLVL.

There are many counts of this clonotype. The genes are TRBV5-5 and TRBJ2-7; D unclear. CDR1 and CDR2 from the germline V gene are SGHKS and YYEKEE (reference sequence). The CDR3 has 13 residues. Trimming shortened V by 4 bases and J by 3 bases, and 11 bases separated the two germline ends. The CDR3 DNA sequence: TGTGCCAGCAGCCCGGGTCCAGACTACGAGCAGTACTTC. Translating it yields CASSPGPDYEQYF.

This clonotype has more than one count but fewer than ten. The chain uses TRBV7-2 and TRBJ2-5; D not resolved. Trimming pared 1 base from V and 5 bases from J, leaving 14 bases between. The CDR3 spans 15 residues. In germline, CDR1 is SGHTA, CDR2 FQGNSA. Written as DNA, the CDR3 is TGTGCCAGCAGCTTAGAGGAAGCCAGCCGCGAGACCCAGTACTTC. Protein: CASSLEEASRETQYF.

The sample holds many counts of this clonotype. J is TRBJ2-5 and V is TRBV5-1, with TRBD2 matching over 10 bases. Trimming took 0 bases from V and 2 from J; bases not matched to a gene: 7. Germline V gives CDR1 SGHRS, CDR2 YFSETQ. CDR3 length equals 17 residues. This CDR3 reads CASSLGSASGGQETQYF. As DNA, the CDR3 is TGCGCCAGCAGCTTGGGATCGGCTAGCGGGGGACAAGAGACCCAGTACTTC.

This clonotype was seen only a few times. The CDR3 region is CASSFGRESTTDTQYF. CDR3 coding DNA: TGTGCCAGCAGTTTTGGTCGGGAGAGTACCACAGATACGCAGTATTTT. The rearrangement links TRBV12-3 or TRBV12-4 to TRBJ2-3; perhaps TRBD2 as D (6 bases). This CDR3 is 16 amino acids long. The V and J ends lost 3 bases and 2 bases respectively, with 15 bases between them.

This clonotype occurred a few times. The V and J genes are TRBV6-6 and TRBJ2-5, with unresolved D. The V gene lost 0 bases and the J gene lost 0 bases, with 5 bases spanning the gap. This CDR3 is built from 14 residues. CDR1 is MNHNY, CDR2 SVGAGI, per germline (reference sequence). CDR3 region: CASSYSNNQETQYF. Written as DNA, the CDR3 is TGTGCCAGCAGTTACTCGAACAACCAAGAGACCCAGTACTTC.

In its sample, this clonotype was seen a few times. The CDR3, as DNA: TGTGCCAGCAGTTACGCGGGACAGGGTCTAACTGGAAACACCATATATTTT. It translates to CASSYAGQGLTGNTIYF. The genes are TRBV6-6 and TRBJ1-3; 9 bases map to TRBD1. In germline, CDR1 is MNHNY, CDR2 SVGAGI (reference sequence). J was trimmed by 2 bases and V by 2 bases; bases with no gene match: 7. The CDR3 length is 17 residues.

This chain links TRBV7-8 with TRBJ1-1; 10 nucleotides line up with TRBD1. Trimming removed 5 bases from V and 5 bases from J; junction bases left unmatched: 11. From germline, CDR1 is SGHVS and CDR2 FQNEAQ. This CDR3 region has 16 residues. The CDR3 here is CASSPGQGLGKTEAFF. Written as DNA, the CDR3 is TGTGCCAGCAGCCCGGGACAGGGGCTAGGGAAGACTGAAGCTTTCTTT.

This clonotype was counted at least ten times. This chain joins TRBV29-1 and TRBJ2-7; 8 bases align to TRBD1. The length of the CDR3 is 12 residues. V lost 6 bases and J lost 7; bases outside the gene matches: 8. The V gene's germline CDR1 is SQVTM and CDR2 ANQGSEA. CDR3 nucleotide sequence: TGCAGCGTCGGACAGGGAGTAGAGGAGCAGTACTTC. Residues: CSVGQGVEEQYF.

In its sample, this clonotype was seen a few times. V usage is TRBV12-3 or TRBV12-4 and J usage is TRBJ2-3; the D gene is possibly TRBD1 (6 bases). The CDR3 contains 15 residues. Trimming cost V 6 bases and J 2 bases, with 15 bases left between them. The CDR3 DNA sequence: TGTGCCAGCAGATCACAGGGATGGACCACAGATACGCAGTATTTT. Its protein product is CASRSQGWTTDTQYF.